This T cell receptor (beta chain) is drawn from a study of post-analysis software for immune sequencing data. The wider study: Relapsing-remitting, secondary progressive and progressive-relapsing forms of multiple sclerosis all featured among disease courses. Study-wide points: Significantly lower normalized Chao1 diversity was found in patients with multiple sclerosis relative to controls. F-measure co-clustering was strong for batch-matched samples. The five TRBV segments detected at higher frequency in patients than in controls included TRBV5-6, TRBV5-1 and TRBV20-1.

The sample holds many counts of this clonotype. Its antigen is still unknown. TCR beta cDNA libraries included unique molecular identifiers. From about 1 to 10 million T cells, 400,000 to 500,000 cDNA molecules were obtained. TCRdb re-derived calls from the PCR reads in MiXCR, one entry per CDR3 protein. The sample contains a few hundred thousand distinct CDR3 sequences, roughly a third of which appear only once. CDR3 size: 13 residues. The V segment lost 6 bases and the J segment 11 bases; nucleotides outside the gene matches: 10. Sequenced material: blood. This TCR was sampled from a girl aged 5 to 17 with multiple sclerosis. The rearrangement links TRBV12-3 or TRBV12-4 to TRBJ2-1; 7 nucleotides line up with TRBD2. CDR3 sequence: CASSSRAGGKQFF. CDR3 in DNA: TGTGCCAGCAGCTCGAGGGCCGGGGGGAAGCAGTTCTTC.